The rows below give T cell receptor beta chains drawn from one sample of a study of T cells after yellow fever vaccination. One entry per CDR3 protein results from TCRdb running MiXCR on the 5' RACE reads. The repertoire holds hundreds of thousands of distinct CDR3 sequences, with just over 20% as singletons. This specimen was PBMCs, taken 21 days after the first yellow fever vaccination. The receptors were gathered from a man younger than 35 who received the YFV17D yellow fever vaccine. CDR3s include the opening cysteine and the closing phenylalanine or tryptophan. The D gene is left open where the match is weak. Not all rows give a size; the values are once, few, many and, for expanded clones, a class.

cdr3_nt: TGTGCCAGTGGAGGGGACGGCTGGGCCTACGAGCAGTACTTC; cdr3_aa: CASGGDGWAYEQYF; clone_size: few; d_call: -; v_call: TRBV19; j_call: TRBJ2-7
cdr3_nt: TGTGCCAGCAGCTCCCCGAACGGGGAGACCCAGTACTTC; cdr3_aa: CASSSPNGETQYF; clone_size: -; d_call: -; v_call: TRBV28; j_call: TRBJ2-5
cdr3_nt: TGCAGTGCCGGGACCGCACGGGGGCAGTTCTTC; cdr3_aa: CSAGTARGQFF; clone_size: -; d_call: -; v_call: TRBV20-1; j_call: TRBJ2-1
cdr3_nt: TGTGCCAGCAGCGCCCCCGTGGTAGCGGGGGGTTCCTACAATGAGCAGTTCTTC; cdr3_aa: CASSAPVVAGGSYNEQFF; clone_size: -; d_call: TRBD2; v_call: TRBV9; j_call: TRBJ2-1
cdr3_nt: TGCGCCAGCAGCCAAGGGGGGGGACAGGAGAACACCGGGGAGCTGTTTTTT; cdr3_aa: CASSQGGGQENTGELFF; clone_size: once; d_call: -; v_call: TRBV4-3; j_call: TRBJ2-2
cdr3_nt: TGTGCCAGCAGTCCGCGGTATCAGCCCCAGCATTTT; cdr3_aa: CASSPRYQPQHF; clone_size: once; d_call: -; v_call: TRBV28; j_call: TRBJ1-5
cdr3_nt: TGTGCCACCAGCAATGGGGTGACAGGGGAGAGGAATGAGCAGTTCTTC; cdr3_aa: CATSNGVTGERNEQFF; clone_size: -; d_call: TRBD1; v_call: TRBV15; j_call: TRBJ2-1
cdr3_nt: TGCGCCAGCAGCCCAGCGGGGGGGCCTCTCGAAGAGACCCAGTACTTC; cdr3_aa: CASSPAGGPLEETQYF; clone_size: few; d_call: TRBD2; v_call: TRBV5-1; j_call: TRBJ2-5
cdr3_nt: TGTGCCAGCAGTCAAACGGGACAGGGGTTGAGCGAGCAGTACTTC; cdr3_aa: CASSQTGQGLSEQYF; clone_size: few; d_call: TRBD1; v_call: TRBV12-3/TRBV12-4; j_call: TRBJ2-7
cdr3_nt: TGTGCCAGCAGCCAATCCCGGCCAGAGAGCTCCTACGAGCAGTACTTC; cdr3_aa: CASSQSRPESSYEQYF; clone_size: -; d_call: -; v_call: TRBV16; j_call: TRBJ2-7
cdr3_nt: TGTGCCAGCAGCACCCCCCTCACGCAGGGGTACAATGAGCAGTTCTTC; cdr3_aa: CASSTPLTQGYNEQFF; clone_size: few; d_call: -; v_call: TRBV5-5; j_call: TRBJ2-1
cdr3_nt: TGTGCCATCAGTGAGTCGGCCTATACGCAGTATTTT; cdr3_aa: CAISESAYTQYF; clone_size: few; d_call: -; v_call: TRBV10-3; j_call: TRBJ2-3
cdr3_nt: TGTGCCAGCAGTTCCGAGGACAGGGTGGGGACCGGGGAGCTGTTTTTT; cdr3_aa: CASSSEDRVGTGELFF; clone_size: few; d_call: TRBD1; v_call: TRBV6-2/TRBV6-3; j_call: TRBJ2-2
cdr3_nt: TGCGCCAGCAGCCAAGATCCAGGGCGGAGAACTGAAGCTTTCTTT; cdr3_aa: CASSQDPGRRTEAFF; clone_size: -; d_call: -; v_call: TRBV4-1; j_call: TRBJ1-1
cdr3_nt: TGTGCCAGTACAAAATCCTTCGGGGGAGATGAGCAGTTCTTC; cdr3_aa: CASTKSFGGDEQFF; clone_size: -; d_call: -; v_call: TRBV19; j_call: TRBJ2-1
cdr3_nt: TGCGCCAGCAGCCAAGAGTGGGCAGAAGAAAAACTGTTTTTT; cdr3_aa: CASSQEWAEEKLFF; clone_size: -; d_call: -; v_call: TRBV4-3; j_call: TRBJ1-4
cdr3_nt: TGTGCCACCAGCAGAGATGGCCCGGTGGGGGCAGATACGCAGTATTTT; cdr3_aa: CATSRDGPVGADTQYF; clone_size: few; d_call: -; v_call: TRBV15; j_call: TRBJ2-3
cdr3_nt: TGCAGCGTTGGGGACGGGAAAATCTACGAGCAGTACTTC; cdr3_aa: CSVGDGKIYEQYF; clone_size: -; d_call: -; v_call: TRBV29-1; j_call: TRBJ2-7
cdr3_nt: TGCGCCAGCAGTGAAGCTGACACAAGGGAGACCCAGTACTTC; cdr3_aa: CASSEADTRETQYF; clone_size: -; d_call: -; v_call: TRBV10-1; j_call: TRBJ2-5
cdr3_nt: TGTGCTAGCAGCCCCGCGTCCTACAATGAGCAGTTCTTC; cdr3_aa: CASSPASYNEQFF; clone_size: few; d_call: -; v_call: TRBV7-7; j_call: TRBJ2-1
cdr3_nt: TGTGCCAGCAGCATGGGACAGCTCACAGATACGCAGTATTTT; cdr3_aa: CASSMGQLTDTQYF; clone_size: few; d_call: TRBD1; v_call: TRBV7-9; j_call: TRBJ2-3
cdr3_nt: TGCAGTGCTATTTCTGTTGGAATCATGAACACTGAAGCTTTCTTT; cdr3_aa: CSAISVGIMNTEAFF; clone_size: few; d_call: -; v_call: TRBV20-1; j_call: TRBJ1-1
cdr3_nt: TGTGCCACCAGCCGCGGGCTCCAGGAGCAGTTCTTC; cdr3_aa: CATSRGLQEQFF; clone_size: -; d_call: -; v_call: TRBV15; j_call: TRBJ2-1
cdr3_nt: TGTGCCAGCAGCTTAACGGGACAGGGGATGGCGATTTTCGGGACCCAGTACTTC; cdr3_aa: CASSLTGQGMAIFGTQYF; clone_size: -; d_call: TRBD1; v_call: TRBV7-3; j_call: TRBJ2-5
cdr3_nt: TGTGCCAGCAGTGAATGGGCACCCAAGGGCACCGGGGAGCTGTTTTTT; cdr3_aa: CASSEWAPKGTGELFF; clone_size: -; d_call: -; v_call: TRBV25-1; j_call: TRBJ2-2